Listed below are T cell receptor beta chains from one sample, sequenced in a study of blood T cell repertoires in COVID-19. Clones were read by immunoSEQ multiplex PCR, and TCRdb kept only the in-frame ones, dropping some. The sample has 140,000 to 150,000 clones, about 87% seen once. Sequencing used peripheral blood. These TCRs come from a woman aged 45-60 years with acute or convalescent COVID-19. The CDR3 runs from the conserved cysteine through the conserved F or W. A D gene is named only where the DNA matches it firmly. Size values are once, few and many counts, or a class for expanded clones, and some rows have none.

>TRBJ1-2|TRBV14|.|once
CASSQQGGGYTF
TGTGCCAGCAGCCAGCAGGGTGGTGGCTACACCTTC
>TRBJ1-1|TRBV7-2|TRBD1|.
CASSTQGVETEAFF
TGTGCCAGCAGCACCCAGGGGGTGGAGACTGAAGCTTTCTTT
>TRBJ1-5|TRBV5-1|TRBD1|.
CASSRTGDSNQPQHF
TGCGCCAGCAGCCGGACAGGGGATAGCAATCAGCCCCAGCATTTT
>TRBJ2-7|TRBV11-2|.|.
CASASGGAREQYF
TGTGCCAGCGCATCCGGAGGGGCTAGGGAGCAGTACTTC
>TRBJ1-5|TRBV7-8|TRBD1|.
CASSQNRTGGNQPQHF
TGTGCCAGCAGCCAGAATAGGACAGGGGGGAATCAGCCCCAGCATTTT
>TRBJ2-1|TRBV7-7|TRBD2|.
CASSYSRSGGSSYNEQFF
TGTGCCAGCAGTTATTCCAGGTCGGGGGGGAGCTCCTACAATGAGCAGTTCTTC
>TRBJ1-3|TRBV5-1|.|.
CASSLAGGTDSSGNTIYF
TGCGCCAGCAGCTTGGCCGGGGGGACCGATAGCTCTGGAAACACCATATATTTT
>TRBJ1-1|TRBV27|TRBD1|.
CASSTPGQRNTEAFF
TGTGCCAGCAGCACACCGGGACAGAGAAACACTGAAGCTTTCTTT
>TRBJ2-3|TRBV9|TRBD2|.
CASSGGLAGEDTQYF
TGTGCCAGCAGCGGGGGACTAGCGGGGGAGGATACGCAGTATTTT
>TRBJ2-2|TRBV4-1|.|once
CASMGLRGSSGELFF
TGCGCCAGTATGGGACTCCGCGGTTCTAGCGGGGAGCTGTTTTTT
>TRBJ2-1|TRBV5-1|.|.
CASSLDTAYNEQFF
TGCGCCAGCAGCTTGGACACCGCCTACAATGAGCAGTTCTTC